This TCR beta chain was obtained from a study of early T cells in non-severe SARS-CoV-2 infection. Study-level background: The authors sequenced bulk RNA from unsorted whole blood, leaving chains unpaired.

On this clonotype itself: Antigen unknown.

Individual cDNA molecules received unique molecular identifiers. TCRdb fed the 5' RACE reads into MiXCR, producing one record per CDR3 protein. The table records about 28,000 distinct CDR3 sequences, around 4.5% of them present only once. The CDR3 extends over 14 amino acids. Germline CDR1 DFQATT, CDR2 SNEGSKA (reference sequence). V lost 7 bases and J 1 base, leaving 15 bases between the germline ends. General study results and limits: VDJdb-based annotation leaned toward anti-spike CD8 responses and missed private and CD4 specificities.

The clonotype originates from an adult who was a healthcare worker with PCR-confirmed SARS-CoV-2 infection or an uninfected control (not recorded which). Material: whole blood, obtained at baseline. The genes are TRBV20-1 and TRBJ2-3; D is possibly TRBD2 (5 bases). This CDR3 is CSGAGWRGTDTQYF. The CDR3 DNA reads TGCAGTGGGGCGGGCTGGCGGGGCACAGATACGCAGTATTTT.